This T cell receptor (beta chain) stems from a study of blood T cell repertoires in COVID-19. Study at large: From the United States, Italy and Spain came samples of acute and convalescent COVID-19. PBMCs, B-cell-depleted T cells, or T cells provided the cDNA or gDNA that made up the material.

Original processing notes: Amplification with reference gene primers provided the estimates of nucleated cell counts. TCRdb keeps only in-frame clones here, not all; method: immunoSEQ multiplex PCR. V and J calls and clone size come straight from that table; D and trimming were deduced from the DNA. The sample contains 200,000 to 250,000 clones, approximately 90% of which appear only once. From germline, CDR1 is KGHSH and CDR2 LQKENI. The V end lost 6 bases, the J end lost 6 bases, and 14 bases lay between the germline ends. The CDR3 is 13 amino acids. This clone was picked up a small number of times.

The genes are TRBV18 and TRBJ1-1; no clear D gene. Sequencing was performed on peripheral blood. The TCR originated in a man older than 75 with acute or convalescent COVID-19. CDR3 loop: CASSPLAESEAFF. CDR3 DNA: TGTGCCAGCTCCCCCCTGGCGGAGTCTGAAGCTTTCTTT.